Listed below are T cell receptor beta chains from one sample, sequenced in a study of blood T cells in healthy people across ages. TCRdb recomputed calls from the 5' RACE reads with MiXCR, one row per CDR3 protein. Here the sample spans around 1.5 million distinct CDR3 sequences, roughly 64% being singletons. The sequenced sample consisted of blood. The receptors here all came from a young man in good health. Both conserved end residues are part of each CDR3. D genes are given only for firm matches. Part of the rows lack a size; the others show once, few, many or a class for expanded clones.

D,size,J,V,DNA,CDR3
.,.,TRBJ2-1,TRBV21-1,TGTGCCAGCAGCGCTACTAGCGGGAGTACGTCCTACAATGAGCAGTTCTTC,CASSATSGSTSYNEQFF
TRBD1,.,TRBJ2-1,TRBV7-9,TGTGCCAGCAGCTTAAGCGCGACAGGGGGGCATGAGCAGTTCTTC,CASSLSATGGHEQFF
.,few,TRBJ2-7,TRBV4-1,TGCGCCAGCAGCCAAGAAAATCCAGCGCATTCCTCCTACGAGCAGTACTTC,CASSQENPAHSSYEQYF
.,.,TRBJ2-1,TRBV5-1,TGCGCCAGCAGTTTCTACGGGATACTCAATGAGCAGTTCTTC,CASSFYGILNEQFF
.,few,TRBJ2-7,TRBV4-2,TGTGCCAGCAGCCAAGTCCATACGCTCGGGGAGCAGTACTTC,CASSQVHTLGEQYF
TRBD1,.,TRBJ2-5,TRBV20-1,TGCAGTGCTAAGACAGGGCCAGAGACCCAGTACTTC,CSAKTGPETQYF
TRBD2,few,TRBJ2-5,TRBV12-3/TRBV12-4,TGTGCCAGCGACACCCTAGCGGGAGAATGGGAGACCCAGTACTTC,CASDTLAGEWETQYF
.,.,TRBJ1-5,TRBV20-1,TGCAGTGCTAGAGACACCCGGCAGGGCGGTAATCAGCCCCAGCATTTT,CSARDTRQGGNQPQHF
.,.,TRBJ2-7,TRBV6-1,TGTGCCAGCAGTGAATCCATTTACCTCGGCGAGCAGTACTTC,CASSESIYLGEQYF
TRBD1,.,TRBJ2-1,TRBV5-6,TGTGCCAGCCGGGACAGCGGATTCTCCTACAATGAGCAGTTCTTC,CASRDSGFSYNEQFF
TRBD2,.,TRBJ2-7,TRBV5-5,TGTGCCAGCAGCCACCGGGACTACTACAATGAGCAGTACTTC,CASSHRDYYNEQYF
.,.,TRBJ2-5,TRBV4-2,TGTGCCAGCAGCCAAGATTTCAGGACTTACCAAGAGACCCAGTACTTC,CASSQDFRTYQETQYF
TRBD2,few,TRBJ2-1,TRBV29-1,TGCAGCGTTGAAGGAAGCGGGGAGTACAATGAGCAGTTCTTC,CSVEGSGEYNEQFF
.,.,TRBJ1-4,TRBV10-3,TGTGCCATCAGTGAGTCCGGGTATGAAAAACTGTTTTTT,CAISESGYEKLFF
TRBD1,.,TRBJ1-1,TRBV20-1,TGCAGTGCTCGTTGGCGGGGACAGCTGAACACTGAAGCTTTCTTT,CSARWRGQLNTEAFF
TRBD2,.,TRBJ2-1,TRBV28,TGTGCCAGCAGGGGAATTAGCGGGGTAGACAATGAGCAGTTCTTC,CASRGISGVDNEQFF